These 30 T cell receptor beta chains were all obtained from the same sample, sequenced in a study of cytomegalovirus exposure and HLA in healthy donors. PCR used 60 Vbeta primers and 13 Jbeta primers. Data came from immunoSEQ multiplex PCR; TCRdb stores just in-frame clones and leaves some out. The sample holds about 110,000 clones, 81% seen once. Source material: PBMCs. The receptors stem from a woman under 40 in good health and CMV-seronegative.

The chain combines TRBV4-2 with TRBJ2-5; no clear D gene. Germline values: CDR1 LGHNA, CDR2 YNFKEQ. This CDR3 region has 13 residues. V was cut by 0 bases and J by 3 bases, with 5 bases left in between. The DNA of the CDR3 is TGTGCCAGCAGCCAAGATCTTAAAGAGACCCAGTACTTC. Protein product: CASSQDLKETQYF.

The gene calls are TRBV9 and TRBJ2-5; weak D call: TRBD2 (7 bases). Germline V gives CDR1 SGDLS, CDR2 YYNGEE. V was shortened by 6 bases and J by 2 bases, with 20 bases between the two germline ends. This CDR3 contains 16 residues. In nucleotides, the CDR3 is TGTGCCAGCACTATGAACAGGGAGGGGGAACAAGAGACCCAGTACTTC. This codes for CASTMNREGEQETQYF.

The genes are TRBV7-9 and TRBJ2-3; possible D gene TRBD2, 6 bases. Germline CDR1 SEHNR, CDR2 FQNEAQ (reference sequence). V lost 5 bases and J lost 1, with 7 bases in between. CDR3 length equals 13 residues. The CDR3, as DNA: TGTGCCAGCAGCCCGGGGGGCACAGATACGCAGTATTTT. This gives the protein CASSPGGTDTQYF.

V and J are TRBV19 and TRBJ2-5; D is perhaps TRBD2 (6 bases). V was clipped by 3 bases and J by 11 bases, with 19 bases between them. There are 14 residues in the CDR3. Germline CDR1 reads LNHDA; CDR2 reads SQIVND (reference sequence). The CDR3 DNA follows: TGTGCCAGTAGTATTGAGTCGAACGGGAGAGAGCAGTACTTC. Its protein is CASSIESNGREQYF.

The chain recombines TRBV29-1 with TRBJ1-2; no clear D gene. In germline, CDR1 is SQVTM, CDR2 ANQGSEA. Trimming shortened V by 1 base and J by 8 bases, and 5 bases separated the two germline ends. This CDR3 has 10 amino acids. CDR3 nucleotides: TGCAGCGTTGAAGGAGGCGGCTACACCTTC. Translated: CSVEGGGYTF.

Notes on this clone: This sample also contains other DNA sequences that code for the same CDR3. The CDR3 is CASSVGQGNTGELFF. The CDR3 nucleotides read TGTGCCAGCAGTGTGGGACAGGGGAACACCGGGGAGCTGTTTTTT. The chain is built from TRBV2 and TRBJ2-2; the match to TRBD1 covers 9 bases. The junction had 1 base not matched to a gene; V was cut back by 4 bases and J by 1 base. Germline CDR1 is SNHLY and CDR2 is FYNNEI. This CDR3 is 15 amino acids long.

V and J are TRBV10-2 and TRBJ2-7, with 9 bases matching TRBD2. Per the germline V gene, CDR1 is WSHSY and CDR2 is SAAADI. CDR3 size: 12 residues. Unmatched junction bases numbered 3, after V lost 8 bases and J lost 4 bases. CDR3 nucleotide sequence: TGCGCCAGCGGTAGCGGGAGTTACGAGCAGTACTTC. It is translated as CASGSGSYEQYF.

The gene calls are TRBV29-1 and TRBJ1-6; a weak D match, TRBD1 (6 bases). Germline V CDR1 and CDR2: SQVTM, ANQGSEA. The CDR3 totals 13 residues. V was clipped by 4 bases and J by 10 bases, with 14 bases between them. The CDR3 nucleotides are TGCAGCGTTGCGGAAGCAGGGGAGTCACCCCTCCACTTT. It yields the protein CSVAEAGESPLHF.

This clone has a single count. This same CDR3 is encoded by further DNA sequences in the sample. The V and J genes are TRBV13 and TRBJ1-5; D remains unclear. CDR3 size: 15 residues. Germline values: CDR1 PRHDT, CDR2 FYEKMQ (reference sequence). V was clipped by 4 bases and J by 6 bases, with 16 bases between them. The CDR3 region is CASSSRGPTGQPQHF. The CDR3 DNA sequence: TGTGCCAGCAGCTCCCGGGGTCCAACCGGTCAGCCCCAGCATTTT. Combining the CDR3 with reference TRBV13 and TRBJ1-5 gives the whole variable domain AAGVIQSPRHLIKEKRETATLKCYPIPRHDTVYWYQQGPGQDPQFLISFYEKMQSDKGSIPDRFSAQQFSDYHSELNMSSLELGDSALYFCASSSRGPTGQPQHFGDGTRLSIL.

V gene TRBV28 combines with J gene TRBJ2-7, with TRBD2 matching 11 bases. This CDR3 comprises 16 residues. CDR1 is MDHEN and CDR2 is SYDVKM in the germline V gene. The V segment lost 5 bases and the J segment 2 bases; nucleotides outside the gene matches: 8. Here the CDR3 reads CASSTHSGRDPYEQYF. DNA of the CDR3: TGTGCCAGCAGTACCCATAGCGGGAGGGATCCCTACGAGCAGTACTTC.

CDR3 in amino acids: CASSYQRGTEAFF. As DNA, the CDR3 is TGTGCCAGCAGCTATCAAAGGGGAACTGAAGCTTTCTTT. This chain connects TRBV11-2 to TRBJ1-1, with D possibly being TRBD1 (5 bases). The V end was cut by 4 bases, the J end by 5 bases, with 11 bases between. From germline, CDR1 is SGHAT and CDR2 FQNNGV. The CDR3 length is 13 residues.

This clone was detected a few times. The CDR3 sequence is CASGSGVSSYNEQFF. The DNA for the CDR3 is TGTGCCAGCGGCTCGGGAGTAAGCTCCTACAATGAGCAGTTCTTC. The rearrangement uses TRBV9 and TRBJ2-1; weak D call: TRBD2 (6 bases). With 7 bases removed from V and 0 bases from J, the gap between germline ends came to 14 bases. From germline, CDR1 is SGDLS and CDR2 YYNGEE. The CDR3 covers 15 residues.

The chain has TRBV27 and TRBJ1-1, with a tentative D call TRBD1 (5 bases). Germline-derived CDR1 and CDR2 are MNHEY and SMNVEV (reference sequence). The CDR3 has 14 amino acids. Trimming left V 6 bases short and J 0 bases short, with 11 bases between. The CDR3 here is CASRRMTVNTEAFF. DNA of the CDR3: TGTGCCAGCAGAAGAATGACAGTGAACACTGAAGCTTTCTTT.

The V and J genes are TRBV5-1 and TRBJ2-4; 10 bases are shared with TRBD2. The ends lost 4 bases at V and 6 bases at J; junction bases unmatched: 4. This CDR3 is built from 14 residues. Germline V CDR1 and CDR2: SGHRS, YFSETQ. CDR3 in amino acids: CASSPRLAGNIQYF. As DNA, the CDR3 is TGCGCCAGCAGCCCCCGACTAGCGGGAAACATTCAGTACTTC.

The chain combines TRBV9 with TRBJ1-2; D is possibly TRBD1 (6 bases). This CDR3 spans 13 amino acids. V shed 7 bases and J shed 8 bases, with 18 bases lying between them. Germline lookup yields CDR1 SGDLS and CDR2 YYNGEE. In nucleotides, the CDR3 is TGTGCCAGCTCGACCCAGGGGAACATGGGCTACACCTTC. This gives the protein CASSTQGNMGYTF.

This clone occurred a few times. The CDR3 bases are TGTGCCAGCAGTGTGACAGGCAAAGGCTACGAGCAGTACTTC. Amino acids: CASSVTGKGYEQYF. The chain combines TRBV6-1 with TRBJ2-7; TRBD1 might be the D (6 bases). Germline V gene data show CDR1 as MNHNS and CDR2 as SASEGT. V was trimmed by 4 bases and J by 3 bases, leaving 13 bases between them. The length of the CDR3 is 14 residues.

The V and J genes are TRBV19 and TRBJ1-2, with D tentatively TRBD1 (5 bases). From germline, CDR1 is LNHDA and CDR2 SQIVND (reference sequence). V lost 5 bases and J lost 0, with 13 bases in between. The CDR3 consists of 15 residues. CDR3 region: CASSVDIPPNYGYTF. DNA of the CDR3: TGTGCCAGTAGTGTGGACATCCCACCTAACTATGGCTACACCTTC.

This chain connects TRBV2 to TRBJ2-5; 12 nucleotides line up with TRBD2. Unmatched junction bases numbered 5, after V lost 5 bases and J lost 4 bases. There are 15 residues in the CDR3. Germline values: CDR1 SNHLY, CDR2 FYNNEI. The CDR3 is CASSTGLAGSETQYF. Here the CDR3 DNA reads TGTGCCAGCAGTACTGGACTAGCGGGATCAGAGACCCAGTACTTC.

The rearrangement uses TRBV19 and TRBJ1-2, with TRBD1 matching over 10 bases. From germline, CDR1 is LNHDA and CDR2 SQIVND (reference sequence). This CDR3 comprises 14 residues. V was pared by 5 bases and J by 6 bases, with 6 bases of the junction left unmatched. The CDR3 here is CASSGDRGIDGYTF. DNA for the CDR3: TGTGCCAGTAGTGGGGACAGGGGAATCGATGGCTACACCTTC. The complete variable domain, with remaining parts taken from reference TRBV19 and TRBJ1-2, reads DGGITQSPKYLFRKEGQNVTLSCEQNLNHDAMYWYRQDPGQGLRLIYYSQIVNDFQKGDIAEGYSVSREKKESFPLTVTSAQKNPTAFYLCASSGDRGIDGYTFGSGTRLTVV.

The chain couples TRBV19 to TRBJ2-2, with unresolved D. This CDR3 is 16 amino acids long. Between the trimmed V and J ends, which lost 4 bases and 4 bases, there was a span of 16 bases. CDR1 and CDR2 (germline): LNHDA, SQIVND (reference sequence). The CDR3 DNA reads TGTGCCAGTAGTAATTTTTTCGCAGAAGTCACCGGGGAGCTGTTTTTT. The encoded protein is CASSNFFAEVTGELFF.

The chain carries TRBV5-1 and TRBJ1-1; possible D gene TRBD1, 6 bases. V was trimmed by 0 bases and J by 6 bases, leaving 18 bases between them. The germline V gene encodes CDR1 SGHRS and CDR2 YFSETQ. CDR3 length: 16 residues. This CDR3 reads CASSLGWTAIQPEAFF. The CDR3, as DNA: TGCGCCAGCAGCTTGGGGTGGACAGCCATACAACCTGAAGCTTTCTTT.

The chain uses TRBV7-2 and TRBJ2-3; the match to TRBD2 covers 10 bases. After removal of 5 bases from V and 4 bases from J, the junction contained 6 bases not matched to a gene. The germline V gene has CDR1 SGHTA and CDR2 FQGNSA. This CDR3 has 15 amino acids. The CDR3 spells CASSMSGGVADTQYF. In DNA, the CDR3 is TGTGCCAGCAGCATGAGCGGGGGGGTTGCAGATACGCAGTATTTT.

The genes are TRBV6-5 and TRBJ2-7, with a weak D call TRBD1 (6 bases). CDR3 length: 13 residues. Trimming cost V 8 bases and J 0 bases, with 11 bases left between them. Germline V gives CDR1 MNHEY, CDR2 SVGAGI. This CDR3 is CASGQGYSYEQYF. Written as DNA, the CDR3 is TGTGCCAGCGGGCAGGGGTACTCCTACGAGCAGTACTTC.

The gene calls are TRBV9 and TRBJ2-2; TRBD2 aligns across 14 bases. The V and J ends lost 4 bases and 1 base, in that order; junction bases with no gene match: 3. Germline CDR1 reads SGDLS; CDR2 reads YYNGEE. The CDR3 has 17 residues. CDR3 DNA: TGTGCCAGCAGCATCGGACTAGCGGGAGGGAACACCGGGGAGCTGTTTTTT. This sequence encodes CASSIGLAGGNTGELFF.

In its sample, this clone was seen a few times. The chain combines TRBV30 with TRBJ1-1, with D possibly matching TRBD1 (6 bases). There are 13 residues in the CDR3. V dropped 2 bases and J dropped 8 bases, with 15 bases sitting between them. Germline-derived CDR1 and CDR2 are GTSNPN and SVGIG (reference sequence). CDR3 residues: CAWSRGTLDEAFF. CDR3 nucleotide sequence: TGTGCCTGGAGTAGGGGGACATTAGACGAAGCTTTCTTT.

The rearrangement joins TRBV11-2 to TRBJ2-1; 14 nucleotides match TRBD2. V trimming: 4 bases; J trimming: 6 bases; junction bases outside the gene matches: 11. Per the germline V gene, CDR1 is SGHAT and CDR2 is FQNNGV. The length of the CDR3 is 18 residues. CDR3 amino acids: CASSSGTSGRTYRNEQFF. The CDR3 region has the DNA TGTGCCAGCAGCTCCGGGACTAGCGGGAGAACCTATCGCAATGAGCAGTTCTTC.

V usage is TRBV7-2 and J usage is TRBJ2-3; a possible D gene is TRBD1 (6 bases). The V end was cut by 5 bases, the J end by 0 bases, with 24 bases between. Germline V gene data show CDR1 as SGHTA and CDR2 as FQGNSA. The CDR3 length is 19 residues. The CDR3 nucleotides read TGTGCCAGCAGCCCCTATGCCCCAGGGGTTCACCGAAGCACAGATACGCAGTATTTT. Residues: CASSPYAPGVHRSTDTQYF.

The genes are TRBV7-2 and TRBJ1-4; D gene ambiguous. The germline V and J ends were trimmed by 2 bases and 8 bases, with 18 bases remaining between them. CDR1 and CDR2 from the germline V gene are SGHTA and FQGNSA. The CDR3 has 16 amino acids. CDR3 residues: CASSLSPRRGGEKLFF. The CDR3 DNA reads TGTGCCAGCAGCTTATCCCCTCGTCGTGGAGGCGAAAAACTGTTTTTT.

This sequence joins TRBV5-4 and TRBJ2-2; D is perhaps TRBD2 (5 bases). CDR1 is SGHNT, CDR2 YYREEE, per germline (reference sequence). The V gene lost 4 bases and the J gene lost 5 bases, with 9 bases spanning the gap. CDR3 length: 13 residues. The CDR3 is CASSPWTTGELFF. The CDR3 DNA reads as TGTGCCAGCAGCCCCTGGACTACCGGGGAGCTGTTTTTT.

The chain uses TRBV4-2 and TRBJ2-2; 9 bases align to TRBD2. The CDR3 extends over 14 amino acids. Trimming took 4 bases from V and 5 from J; bases not matched to a gene: 2. Germline loops: CDR1 LGHNA, CDR2 YNFKEQ. CDR3 nucleotides: TGTGCCAGCAGCCGCGGGAGGGGGACCGGGGAGCTGTTTTTT. It translates to CASSRGRGTGELFF.